This TCR beta chain originates from a study of follicular helper T cells after annual influenza vaccination. Overall study: Across the 2013-2014, 2014-2015 and 2015-2016 vaccination seasons, some subjects were resampled.

In the case of this clone: Its cognate antigen is unknown.

Time point reported: 2015-2016 season, 7 days after influenza vaccination. Community-dwelling subjects without influenza vaccination in the prior 6 months were enrolled. Study outcomes and limitations: Plasmablast frequency change correlated with clonality change in ICOS+CD38+ cTfh.

Produced via immunoSEQ multiplex PCR; TCRdb's table is partial and in-frame only. Of 6,000 to 7,500 clones in the sample, 80% to 90% were seen once. V lost 2 bases to trimming and J lost 6 bases; unmatched junction nucleotides: 6. Germline CDR1 and CDR2: SGHDT and YYEEEE. CDR3 size: 14 residues. The TCR was taken from an adult who received the influenza vaccine. J is TRBJ2-3 and V is TRBV5-6, with TRBD1 identical over 7 bases. The sample consisted of CXCR5- memory CD4+ T cells sorted from blood, taken 7 days after influenza vaccination. The CDR3 region is CASSLGGKTDTQYF. The CDR3 DNA reads TGTGCCAGCAGCTTAGGGGGCAAAACGGATACGCAGTATTTT. The variable domain in full, with the rest retrieved from reference TRBV5-6 and TRBJ2-3, is DAGVTQSPTHLIKTRGQQVTLRCSPKSGHDTVSWYQQALGQGPQFIFQYYEEEERQRGNFPDRFSGHQFPNYSSELNVNALLLGDSALYLCASSLGGKTDTQYFGPGTRLTVL.